Sequencing of this T cell receptor beta chain was carried out in a study of blood T cell repertoires in COVID-19. The overall study: From T cells, B-cell-depleted T cells, or PBMCs came the material, which was cDNA or gDNA.

The length of the CDR3 is 15 residues. J was trimmed by 0 bases and V by 5 bases; bases with no gene match: 4. Germline CDR1 MNHEY, CDR2 SVGAGI. Profiling relied on immunoSEQ multiplex PCR, and the TCRdb table lists in-frame clones only, not all of them. The data show about 110,000 clones, around 74% seen once. Sequencing was performed on peripheral blood. The TCR originated in a woman between 55 and 75 years old with acute or convalescent COVID-19. The chain carries TRBV6-5 and TRBJ1-3, with 7 bases matching TRBD1. CDR3 sequence reads: CASSLRDSSGNTIYF. CDR3 nucleotide sequence: TGTGCCAGCAGTCTCCGGGACAGCTCTGGAAACACCATATATTTT.